This T cell receptor (beta chain) was sequenced in a study of blood T cell repertoires in COVID-19. Study-wide background: COVID-19 samples, acute and convalescent, were from the United States, Italy and Spain. T cells, B-cell-depleted T cells, or PBMCs supplied cDNA or gDNA.

In the original processing: Amplified reference gene primers provided the basis for estimating nucleated cell counts. The assay was immunoSEQ multiplex PCR, and TCRdb's table has in-frame clones only and misses some. V and J calls and clone size follow that table, whereas D and trimming were derived from the DNA. The sample includes some 100,000 clones, around 86% of them seen just once. This clone appeared once. The CDR3 has 14 residues. CDR1 and CDR2 from the germline V gene are MGHDK and SYGVNS. V shed 6 bases and J 3 bases; nucleotides not matched to a gene: 7. The sequencing sample was made of peripheral blood. The V gene is TRBV25-1, the J gene TRBJ1-2; 7 bases fit TRBD1. This TCR was recovered from a human donor in a cohort sampled during active COVID-19. CDR3 amino acids: CASRRQGPDYGYTF. The CDR3 region has the DNA TGTGCCAGCAGAAGACAGGGACCGGACTATGGCTACACCTTC.